The rows below give T cell receptor beta chains drawn from one sample of a study of shared T cell receptors in the human thymus. This table comes from immunoSEQ multiplex PCR, and its TCRdb copy is limited to in-frame clones, with some not included. Seen here are hundreds of thousands of clones, around 78% observed once, and the top ten hold around 0.013%. This same sample was also part of a study on human thymus T cells.

Specimen: thymocytes. The receptors originated from a boy younger than two with a congenital heart defect. CDR3s include the opening cysteine and the closing phenylalanine or tryptophan. D genes are given only for firm matches. Clone size, where shown, is once, few, many, or a class for clones that have expanded.

d_call: .; j_call: TRBJ2-1; clone_size: once; v_call: TRBV29-1; cdr3_aa: CSAQGAGNLYNEQFF; cdr3_nt: TGCAGCGCCCAAGGGGCAGGGAACCTTTACAATGAGCAGTTCTTC
d_call: TRBD2; j_call: TRBJ2-3; clone_size: .; v_call: TRBV30; cdr3_aa: CAWRSGDRMADTQYF; cdr3_nt: TGTGCCTGGAGAAGCGGGGATAGGATGGCCGATACGCAGTATTTT
d_call: TRBD2; j_call: TRBJ2-3; clone_size: .; v_call: TRBV19; cdr3_aa: CASSIPYSGRAGHTQYF; cdr3_nt: TGTGCCAGTAGTATCCCATATAGCGGGAGGGCGGGCCATACGCAGTATTTT
d_call: .; j_call: TRBJ1-2; clone_size: .; v_call: TRBV19; cdr3_aa: CASSMSQGGWYGYTF; cdr3_nt: TGTGCCAGTAGTATGTCACAGGGTGGTTGGTATGGCTACACCTTC
d_call: TRBD1; j_call: TRBJ2-7; clone_size: .; v_call: TRBV11-2; cdr3_aa: CASSWGQDDEQYF; cdr3_nt: TGTGCCAGCAGCTGGGGACAGGACGACGAGCAGTACTTC
d_call: TRBD1; j_call: TRBJ2-7; clone_size: .; v_call: TRBV5-8; cdr3_aa: CASNFPPGTDYEQYF; cdr3_nt: TGTGCCAGCAACTTCCCCCCCGGGACAGACTACGAGCAGTACTTC
d_call: .; j_call: TRBJ2-7; clone_size: once; v_call: TRBV7-2; cdr3_aa: CASSGGGGPYEQYF; cdr3_nt: TGTGCCAGCAGCGGAGGGGGAGGGCCCTACGAGCAGTACTTC
d_call: TRBD2; j_call: TRBJ2-1; clone_size: .; v_call: TRBV7-2; cdr3_aa: CASSPRLAGGKNEQFF; cdr3_nt: TGTGCCAGCAGCCCTCGACTAGCGGGAGGGAAGAATGAGCAGTTCTTC
d_call: TRBD1; j_call: TRBJ1-2; clone_size: .; v_call: TRBV4-3; cdr3_aa: CASSQATGGEYGYTF; cdr3_nt: TGCGCCAGCAGCCAAGCTACAGGGGGAGAGTATGGCTACACCTTC
d_call: .; j_call: TRBJ1-4; clone_size: .; v_call: TRBV6-1; cdr3_aa: CASFYPTGKLFF; cdr3_nt: TGTGCCAGCTTCTATCCCACGGGAAAACTGTTTTTT
d_call: .; j_call: TRBJ1-1; clone_size: .; v_call: TRBV11-2; cdr3_aa: CASSLGNQGVHTEAFF; cdr3_nt: TGTGCCAGCAGCTTAGGGAACCAGGGCGTCCACACTGAAGCTTTCTTT
d_call: TRBD2; j_call: TRBJ2-2; clone_size: .; v_call: TRBV18; cdr3_aa: CASSPGTSLGTGELFF; cdr3_nt: TGTGCCAGCTCACCAGGGACTAGTTTGGGCACCGGGGAGCTGTTTTTT
d_call: .; j_call: TRBJ2-7; clone_size: .; v_call: TRBV4-2; cdr3_aa: CASSQDPGASGYYEQYF; cdr3_nt: TGTGCCAGCAGCCAAGATCCAGGGGCTAGCGGCTACTACGAGCAGTACTTC
d_call: TRBD2; j_call: TRBJ2-3; clone_size: few; v_call: TRBV29-1; cdr3_aa: CSATLAGKSDTQYF; cdr3_nt: TGCAGCGCGACCCTAGCGGGAAAGTCGGATACGCAGTATTTT
d_call: .; j_call: TRBJ1-5; clone_size: .; v_call: TRBV19; cdr3_aa: CASSSTGNQPQHF; cdr3_nt: TGTGCCAGTAGTTCAACAGGGAATCAGCCCCAGCATTTT
d_call: TRBD2; j_call: TRBJ2-7; clone_size: .; v_call: TRBV29-1; cdr3_aa: CSARTSGSYEQYF; cdr3_nt: TGCAGCGCCCGGACTAGCGGGAGCTACGAGCAGTACTTC
d_call: .; j_call: TRBJ2-3; clone_size: few; v_call: TRBV4-3; cdr3_aa: CASSPRYPTADTQYF; cdr3_nt: TGCGCCAGCAGCCCCCGGTACCCCACTGCAGATACGCAGTATTTT
d_call: TRBD1; j_call: TRBJ1-3; clone_size: .; v_call: TRBV18; cdr3_aa: CASSPPNAGTGGNTIYF; cdr3_nt: TGTGCCAGCTCACCCCCAAATGCCGGGACAGGGGGAAACACCATATATTTT
d_call: .; j_call: TRBJ1-1; clone_size: .; v_call: TRBV5-1; cdr3_aa: CASSLGGFRGNTEAFF; cdr3_nt: TGCGCCAGCAGCTTGGGGGGTTTTCGGGGAAACACTGAAGCTTTCTTT
d_call: TRBD1; j_call: TRBJ2-7; clone_size: .; v_call: TRBV27; cdr3_aa: CASSPGQASYEQYF; cdr3_nt: TGTGCCAGCAGTCCAGGACAGGCTTCCTACGAGCAGTACTTC
d_call: .; j_call: TRBJ2-7; clone_size: .; v_call: TRBV2; cdr3_aa: CASSELGSSYEQYF; cdr3_nt: TGTGCCAGCAGTGAGCTGGGCAGCTCCTACGAGCAGTACTTC
d_call: .; j_call: TRBJ1-2; clone_size: .; v_call: TRBV6-5; cdr3_aa: CASSYFSRGPYGYTF; cdr3_nt: TGTGCCAGCAGTTACTTTTCCAGGGGACCCTATGGCTACACCTTC
d_call: TRBD1; j_call: TRBJ2-7; clone_size: .; v_call: TRBV19; cdr3_aa: CASSMGQPYEQYF; cdr3_nt: TGTGCCAGTAGTATGGGACAGCCCTACGAGCAGTACTTC
d_call: TRBD1; j_call: TRBJ1-3; clone_size: .; v_call: TRBV7-9; cdr3_aa: CASSLGGAGNTIYF; cdr3_nt: TGTGCCAGCAGCCTAGGGGGCGCTGGAAACACCATATATTTT
d_call: TRBD1; j_call: TRBJ1-1; clone_size: once; v_call: TRBV27; cdr3_aa: CASSNPRGDRGPNEAFF; cdr3_nt: TGTGCCAGCAGCAATCCTAGGGGGGACAGGGGGCCAAATGAAGCTTTCTTT
d_call: .; j_call: TRBJ2-4; clone_size: .; v_call: TRBV30; cdr3_aa: CAWSMFLAKNIQYF; cdr3_nt: TGTGCCTGGAGTATGTTCCTAGCCAAAAACATTCAGTACTTC
d_call: TRBD1; j_call: TRBJ1-5; clone_size: .; v_call: TRBV28; cdr3_aa: CASNRTGGGRRPQHF; cdr3_nt: TGTGCCAGCAATAGGACAGGAGGTGGTAGGAGGCCCCAGCATTTT
d_call: TRBD2; j_call: TRBJ2-7; clone_size: .; v_call: TRBV27; cdr3_aa: CASSRESSWTSLHEQYF; cdr3_nt: TGTGCCAGCAGCCGAGAATCTAGTTGGACTAGTCTCCACGAGCAGTACTTC
d_call: .; j_call: TRBJ2-7; clone_size: .; v_call: TRBV25-1; cdr3_aa: CASSEGPGPRNEQYF; cdr3_nt: TGTGCCAGCAGTGAGGGGCCAGGGCCCAGGAACGAGCAGTACTTC
d_call: .; j_call: TRBJ1-1; clone_size: .; v_call: TRBV4-3; cdr3_aa: CASSPQRRGGGTEAFF; cdr3_nt: TGCGCCAGCAGCCCCCAGCGGCGGGGTGGAGGCACTGAAGCTTTCTTT
d_call: TRBD2; j_call: TRBJ2-3; clone_size: few; v_call: TRBV7-2; cdr3_aa: CASSPGLALTDTQYF; cdr3_nt: TGTGCCAGCAGCCCCGGACTAGCCCTCACAGATACGCAGTATTTT
d_call: .; j_call: TRBJ1-1; clone_size: .; v_call: TRBV7-8; cdr3_aa: CASSFLGVNTEAFF; cdr3_nt: TGTGCCAGCAGTTTCCTCGGTGTGAACACTGAAGCTTTCTTT
d_call: TRBD2; j_call: TRBJ2-1; clone_size: few; v_call: TRBV5-5; cdr3_aa: CASRTSGSKNNEQFF; cdr3_nt: TGTGCCAGCAGGACGAGCGGGAGTAAGAACAATGAGCAGTTCTTC
d_call: TRBD1; j_call: TRBJ1-5; clone_size: .; v_call: TRBV28; cdr3_aa: CASTLIGDRGRAGNQPQHF; cdr3_nt: TGTGCCAGCACCCTAATTGGGGACAGGGGGCGGGCAGGCAATCAGCCCCAGCATTTT
d_call: TRBD1; j_call: TRBJ2-6; clone_size: .; v_call: TRBV11-2; cdr3_aa: CASSLYPGTGFRGANVLTF; cdr3_nt: TGTGCCAGCAGCCTCTACCCCGGGACAGGGTTTAGGGGGGCCAACGTCCTGACTTTC
d_call: TRBD1; j_call: TRBJ1-1; clone_size: .; v_call: TRBV15; cdr3_aa: CATSAQDRPNTEAFF; cdr3_nt: TGTGCCACCAGCGCCCAGGACAGGCCGAACACTGAAGCTTTCTTT
d_call: .; j_call: TRBJ2-3; clone_size: .; v_call: TRBV28; cdr3_aa: CATETELSTDTQYF; cdr3_nt: TGTGCCACCGAGACAGAACTTAGCACAGATACGCAGTATTTT
d_call: TRBD1; j_call: TRBJ1-4; clone_size: few; v_call: TRBV25-1; cdr3_aa: CASSEEDRGTPNEKLFF; cdr3_nt: TGTGCCAGCAGTGAAGAGGACAGGGGGACCCCTAATGAAAAACTGTTTTTT
d_call: TRBD1; j_call: TRBJ2-7; clone_size: .; v_call: TRBV5-1; cdr3_aa: CASSPEGQGDEQYF; cdr3_nt: TGCGCCAGCAGCCCCGAGGGACAGGGGGACGAGCAGTACTTC
d_call: .; j_call: TRBJ1-4; clone_size: .; v_call: TRBV2; cdr3_aa: CASTDGYTGEKLFF; cdr3_nt: TGTGCCAGCACCGACGGGTATACGGGTGAAAAACTGTTTTTT
d_call: TRBD2; j_call: TRBJ2-1; clone_size: .; v_call: TRBV2; cdr3_aa: CASSEALGLVDPTVQPEQFF; cdr3_nt: TGTGCCAGCAGTGAAGCGCTAGGACTAGTCGACCCTACGGTCCAGCCGGAGCAGTTCTTC
d_call: TRBD2; j_call: TRBJ2-3; clone_size: .; v_call: TRBV28; cdr3_aa: CASSPLAGETDTQYF; cdr3_nt: TGTGCCAGCAGTCCTCTAGCGGGAGAAACAGATACGCAGTATTTT
d_call: .; j_call: TRBJ1-1; clone_size: .; v_call: TRBV7-2; cdr3_aa: CASSLEPRRTPPPEAFF; cdr3_nt: TGTGCCAGCAGCTTAGAACCCCGCCGGACACCTCCACCTGAAGCTTTCTTT
d_call: .; j_call: TRBJ2-7; clone_size: .; v_call: TRBV27; cdr3_aa: CASLSAGTYEQYF; cdr3_nt: TGTGCCAGCCTATCGGCAGGGACCTACGAGCAGTACTTC
d_call: .; j_call: TRBJ1-3; clone_size: .; v_call: TRBV2; cdr3_aa: CASSEEWGRTFSGNTIYF; cdr3_nt: TGTGCCAGCAGTGAAGAGTGGGGGAGGACCTTCTCTGGAAACACCATATATTTT
d_call: TRBD1; j_call: TRBJ2-7; clone_size: .; v_call: TRBV7-9; cdr3_aa: CASSSNHGTGYEQYF; cdr3_nt: TGTGCCAGCAGCTCCAATCATGGGACAGGTTACGAGCAGTACTTC
d_call: .; j_call: TRBJ2-2; clone_size: once; v_call: TRBV14; cdr3_aa: CASSQDPTGSNTGELFF; cdr3_nt: TGTGCCAGCAGCCAAGATCCGACAGGATCGAACACCGGGGAGCTGTTTTTT
d_call: .; j_call: TRBJ2-1; clone_size: .; v_call: TRBV29-1; cdr3_aa: CSVESSGGAGNEQFF; cdr3_nt: TGCAGCGTTGAGTCCTCCGGGGGAGCCGGGAATGAGCAGTTCTTC
d_call: TRBD1; j_call: TRBJ2-7; clone_size: .; v_call: TRBV25-1; cdr3_aa: CASSGSGGKYEQYF; cdr3_nt: TGTGCCAGCAGTGGCTCAGGGGGTAAGTACGAGCAGTACTTC
d_call: TRBD1; j_call: TRBJ2-7; clone_size: .; v_call: TRBV10-3; cdr3_aa: CAISEGDRVPHEQYF; cdr3_nt: TGTGCCATCAGTGAGGGAGACAGGGTCCCCCACGAGCAGTACTTC
d_call: TRBD1; j_call: TRBJ2-5; clone_size: .; v_call: TRBV29-1; cdr3_aa: CSVRYRGSQETQYF; cdr3_nt: TGCAGCGTTCGTTACAGGGGAAGCCAAGAGACCCAGTACTTC
d_call: TRBD2; j_call: TRBJ2-1; clone_size: .; v_call: TRBV30; cdr3_aa: CAWTSVSGSLNEQFF; cdr3_nt: TGTGCCTGGACCTCGGTTAGCGGGAGTTTAAATGAGCAGTTCTTC
d_call: .; j_call: TRBJ2-7; clone_size: .; v_call: TRBV10-3; cdr3_aa: CAISVRGSAGEQYF; cdr3_nt: TGTGCCATCAGTGTACGGGGGAGTGCTGGCGAGCAGTACTTC
d_call: .; j_call: TRBJ1-4; clone_size: .; v_call: TRBV4-2; cdr3_aa: CASSQAEAAPWEKLFF; cdr3_nt: TGTGCCAGCAGCCAAGCCGAGGCAGCCCCCTGGGAAAAACTGTTTTTT
d_call: .; j_call: TRBJ1-2; clone_size: .; v_call: TRBV7-2; cdr3_aa: CASSPVNYGYTF; cdr3_nt: TGTGCCAGCAGCCCGGTGAACTATGGCTACACCTTC
d_call: .; j_call: TRBJ2-1; clone_size: .; v_call: TRBV5-1; cdr3_aa: CASSRSRVNEQFF; cdr3_nt: TGCGCCAGCAGCCGGTCCAGGGTCAATGAGCAGTTCTTC